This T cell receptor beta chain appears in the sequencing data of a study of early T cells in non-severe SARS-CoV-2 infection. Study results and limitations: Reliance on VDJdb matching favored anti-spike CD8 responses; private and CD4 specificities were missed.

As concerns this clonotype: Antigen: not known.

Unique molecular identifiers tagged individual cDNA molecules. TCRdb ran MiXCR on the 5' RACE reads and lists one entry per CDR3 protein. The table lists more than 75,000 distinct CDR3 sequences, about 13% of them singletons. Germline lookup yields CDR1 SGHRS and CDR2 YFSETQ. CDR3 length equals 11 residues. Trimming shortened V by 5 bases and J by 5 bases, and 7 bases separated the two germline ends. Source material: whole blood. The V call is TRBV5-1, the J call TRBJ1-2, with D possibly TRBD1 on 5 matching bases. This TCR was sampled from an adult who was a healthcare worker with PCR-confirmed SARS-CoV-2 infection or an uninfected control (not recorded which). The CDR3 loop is CASSDRYGYTF. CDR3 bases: TGCGCCAGCAGTGACAGATATGGCTACACCTTC. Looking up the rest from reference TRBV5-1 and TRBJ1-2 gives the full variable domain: KAGVTQTPRYLIKTRGQQVTLSCSPISGHRSVSWYQQTPGQGLQFLFEYFSETQRNKGNFPGRFSGRQFSNSRSEMNVSTLELGDSALYLCASSDRYGYTFGSGTRLTVV.